These T cell receptor beta chains were read from a single sample in a study of blood T cells in healthy people across ages. TCRdb fed the 5' RACE reads into MiXCR, producing one record per CDR3 protein. The sample lists fewer than 2 million distinct CDR3 sequences; 35% to 50% were seen once. The sequencing input was blood. Receptors were obtained from a human donor in good health. Both conserved end residues are part of each CDR3. Each record gives: D gene, J gene, clone size, CDR3 length, V gene, CDR3 protein, CDR3 DNA. D genes are given only for firm matches. Where a row states a size, it is once, few, many or the class of an expanded clone; other rows omit it.

d_gene: NA; j_gene: TRBJ1-2; abundance: NA; len: 15; v_gene: TRBV4-2; CDR3aa: CASSQERRETHGYTF; CDR3nt: TGTGCCAGCAGCCAAGAAAGGAGGGAAACGCATGGCTACACCTTC
d_gene: NA; j_gene: TRBJ1-1; abundance: NA; len: 13; v_gene: TRBV29-1; CDR3aa: CSVGGDMNTEAFF; CDR3nt: TGCAGCGTTGGTGGAGATATGAACACTGAAGCTTTCTTT
d_gene: TRBD1; j_gene: TRBJ1-1; abundance: few; len: 17; v_gene: TRBV28; CDR3aa: CASSSPGDRGNRAEAFF; CDR3nt: TGTGCCAGCAGTTCGCCGGGGGACAGGGGTAACAGGGCTGAAGCTTTCTTT
d_gene: TRBD1; j_gene: TRBJ1-5; abundance: once; len: 16; v_gene: TRBV20-1; CDR3aa: CSASPARQGGNQPQHF; CDR3nt: TGCAGTGCTAGTCCCGCTAGACAGGGTGGGAATCAGCCCCAGCATTTT
d_gene: NA; j_gene: TRBJ2-2; abundance: NA; len: 14; v_gene: TRBV7-2; CDR3aa: CASSYMTATGELFF; CDR3nt: TGTGCCAGCAGCTACATGACGGCTACCGGGGAGCTGTTTTTT
d_gene: NA; j_gene: TRBJ2-7; abundance: NA; len: 15; v_gene: TRBV21-1; CDR3aa: CASSKGGPPLYEQYF; CDR3nt: TGTGCCAGCAGCAAAGGGGGACCTCCACTCTACGAGCAGTACTTC
d_gene: NA; j_gene: TRBJ2-4; abundance: few; len: 14; v_gene: TRBV6-2/TRBV6-3; CDR3aa: CASSADVAKNIQYF; CDR3nt: TGTGCCAGCAGTGCTGACGTAGCCAAAAACATTCAGTACTTC
d_gene: NA; j_gene: TRBJ1-1; abundance: NA; len: 13; v_gene: TRBV5-1; CDR3aa: CASSLLTPTEAFF; CDR3nt: TGCGCCAGCAGCTTGTTGACGCCCACTGAAGCTTTCTTT
d_gene: NA; j_gene: TRBJ1-1; abundance: NA; len: 15; v_gene: TRBV5-1; CDR3aa: CASSPQSSKNTEPFF; CDR3nt: TGCGCCAGCAGCCCCCAAAGTTCTAAGAACACTGAACCTTTCTTT
d_gene: NA; j_gene: TRBJ1-1; abundance: NA; len: 14; v_gene: TRBV7-2; CDR3aa: CASSVIRGPTEAFF; CDR3nt: TGTGCCAGCAGCGTGATACGGGGACCCACTGAAGCTTTCTTT
d_gene: TRBD1; j_gene: TRBJ1-4; abundance: NA; len: 17; v_gene: TRBV6-1; CDR3aa: CASTHRGFRETNEKLFF; CDR3nt: TGTGCCAGCACCCACAGGGGGTTTAGGGAGACTAATGAAAAACTGTTTTTT
d_gene: TRBD2; j_gene: TRBJ2-7; abundance: NA; len: 13; v_gene: TRBV7-2; CDR3aa: CASSLNWGGEQYF; CDR3nt: TGTGCAAGCAGCTTAAACTGGGGGGGCGAGCAGTACTTC
d_gene: NA; j_gene: TRBJ2-7; abundance: many; len: 16; v_gene: TRBV29-1; CDR3aa: CSVEGDSDRSLYEQYF; CDR3nt: TGCAGCGTTGAGGGGGATTCAGACAGGAGCCTCTACGAGCAGTACTTC
d_gene: TRBD1; j_gene: TRBJ2-6; abundance: NA; len: 17; v_gene: TRBV20-1; CDR3aa: CSASRDRGSSGANVLTF; CDR3nt: TGCAGTGCTAGCCGGGACAGGGGAAGCTCTGGGGCCAACGTCCTGACTTTC
d_gene: NA; j_gene: TRBJ1-1; abundance: NA; len: 14; v_gene: TRBV2; CDR3aa: CASKYIEGYTEAFF; CDR3nt: TGTGCCAGCAAGTATATAGAGGGGTATACTGAAGCTTTCTTT
d_gene: NA; j_gene: TRBJ2-2; abundance: NA; len: 15; v_gene: TRBV12-3/TRBV12-4; CDR3aa: CASSLTGQDTGELFF; CDR3nt: TGTGCCAGCAGTTTAACGGGGCAGGACACCGGGGAGCTGTTTTTT
d_gene: TRBD2; j_gene: TRBJ2-3; abundance: NA; len: 16; v_gene: TRBV29-1; CDR3aa: CSVRGLAGISTDTQYF; CDR3nt: TGCAGCGTCCGGGGACTAGCGGGGATCAGCACAGATACGCAGTATTTT
d_gene: NA; j_gene: TRBJ1-2; abundance: NA; len: 16; v_gene: TRBV5-1; CDR3aa: CASSLSGPPSNYGYTF; CDR3nt: TGCGCCAGCAGCTTGTCTGGTCCTCCCTCTAACTATGGCTACACCTTC
d_gene: NA; j_gene: TRBJ2-7; abundance: NA; len: 13; v_gene: TRBV27; CDR3aa: CASSLKGGYEQYF; CDR3nt: TGTGCCAGCAGTTTAAAGGGGGGCTACGAGCAGTACTTC
d_gene: NA; j_gene: TRBJ1-4; abundance: NA; len: 13; v_gene: TRBV12-3/TRBV12-4; CDR3aa: CASSPRDGEKLFF; CDR3nt: TGTGCCAGCAGCCCTAGAGATGGTGAAAAACTGTTTTTT
d_gene: TRBD2; j_gene: TRBJ2-5; abundance: many; len: 14; v_gene: TRBV5-1; CDR3aa: CASSLASGEETQYF; CDR3nt: TGTGCCAGCAGCCTCGCTAGCGGGGAAGAGACCCAGTACTTC
d_gene: TRBD1; j_gene: TRBJ1-2; abundance: few; len: 13; v_gene: TRBV6-2/TRBV6-3; CDR3aa: CASSTRTGFGYTF; CDR3nt: TGTGCCAGCAGCACACGGACAGGGTTTGGCTACACCTTC
d_gene: NA; j_gene: TRBJ2-7; abundance: NA; len: 15; v_gene: TRBV11-2; CDR3aa: CASSLYGGLSYEQYF; CDR3nt: TGTGCCAGCAGCTTATACGGGGGGCTCTCCTACGAGCAGTACTTC
d_gene: NA; j_gene: TRBJ2-5; abundance: NA; len: 13; v_gene: TRBV7-9; CDR3aa: CATAGYQPETQYF; CDR3nt: TGTGCCACCGCAGGTTACCAGCCAGAGACCCAGTACTTC
d_gene: TRBD2; j_gene: TRBJ2-3; abundance: few; len: 14; v_gene: TRBV29-1; CDR3aa: CSATAGGGTDTQYF; CDR3nt: TGCAGCGCCACAGCGGGGGGGGGAACAGATACGCAGTATTTT
d_gene: NA; j_gene: TRBJ2-3; abundance: few; len: 13; v_gene: TRBV4-3; CDR3aa: CASSQEQTDTQYF; CDR3nt: TGCGCCAGCAGCCAAGAGCAGACAGATACGCAGTATTTT
d_gene: NA; j_gene: TRBJ2-5; abundance: many; len: 15; v_gene: TRBV29-1; CDR3aa: CSVQQGGLVSETQYF; CDR3nt: TGCAGCGTCCAACAGGGTGGGCTAGTCTCCGAGACCCAGTACTTC
d_gene: NA; j_gene: TRBJ1-6; abundance: NA; len: 15; v_gene: TRBV6-6; CDR3aa: CASSPWGTYNSPLHF; CDR3nt: TGTGCCAGCTCCCCCTGGGGCACCTATAATTCACCCCTCCACTTT
d_gene: NA; j_gene: TRBJ2-1; abundance: few; len: 16; v_gene: TRBV28; CDR3aa: CASSPVGTTGIDEQFF; CDR3nt: TGTGCCAGCAGTCCTGTTGGGACAACGGGTATCGATGAGCAGTTCTTT
d_gene: NA; j_gene: TRBJ1-6; abundance: NA; len: 15; v_gene: TRBV5-5; CDR3aa: CASSVYEMGNSPLHF; CDR3nt: TGTGCCAGCAGCGTATATGAGATGGGGAATTCACCCCTCCACTTT
d_gene: NA; j_gene: TRBJ2-3; abundance: few; len: 15; v_gene: TRBV27; CDR3aa: CASSSLGTEQDTQYF; CDR3nt: TGTGCCAGCAGCTCCCTCGGGACGGAGCAAGATACGCAGTATTTT
d_gene: NA; j_gene: TRBJ1-6; abundance: few; len: 14; v_gene: TRBV6-2/TRBV6-3; CDR3aa: CASSPAGRTSPLHF; CDR3nt: TGTGCCAGCAGCCCCGCGGGACGGACTTCACCCCTCCACTTT
d_gene: NA; j_gene: TRBJ1-1; abundance: NA; len: 16; v_gene: TRBV18; CDR3aa: CASSPPGSSRATEAFF; CDR3nt: TGTGCCAGCTCACCACCGGGTTCCTCCCGGGCCACTGAAGCTTTCTTT
d_gene: NA; j_gene: TRBJ2-3; abundance: NA; len: 11; v_gene: TRBV12-3/TRBV12-4; CDR3aa: CASKAADTQYF; CDR3nt: TGTGCCAGTAAAGCAGCAGATACGCAGTATTTT
d_gene: NA; j_gene: TRBJ2-1; abundance: NA; len: 15; v_gene: TRBV20-1; CDR3aa: CSARDPLPRYNEQFF; CDR3nt: TGCAGTGCTAGAGACCCCCTCCCCAGGTACAATGAGCAGTTCTTC
d_gene: NA; j_gene: TRBJ2-4; abundance: NA; len: 13; v_gene: TRBV5-1; CDR3aa: CASSLGANSIQYF; CDR3nt: TGCGCCAGCAGCTTGGGGGCCAATAGCATTCAGTACTTC
d_gene: TRBD2; j_gene: TRBJ2-7; abundance: few; len: 15; v_gene: TRBV7-2; CDR3aa: CASSLGAGENYEQYF; CDR3nt: TGTGCCAGCAGCTTAGGGGCGGGGGAAAACTACGAGCAGTACTTC
d_gene: NA; j_gene: TRBJ1-6; abundance: NA; len: 13; v_gene: TRBV10-2; CDR3aa: CASSESGNSPLHF; CDR3nt: TGCGCCAGCAGTGAGTCGGGCAATTCACCCCTCCACTTT
d_gene: NA; j_gene: TRBJ1-2; abundance: many; len: 12; v_gene: TRBV29-1; CDR3aa: CSTRGAEDGYTF; CDR3nt: TGCAGCACCCGGGGGGCAGAGGATGGCTACACCTTC
d_gene: TRBD2; j_gene: TRBJ2-1; abundance: many; len: 14; v_gene: TRBV20-1; CDR3aa: CSASPGLATDEQFF; CDR3nt: TGCAGTGCTTCCCCGGGACTAGCGACGGATGAGCAGTTCTTC
d_gene: NA; j_gene: TRBJ2-1; abundance: NA; len: 14; v_gene: TRBV20-1; CDR3aa: CSANGGRAYNEQVF; CDR3nt: TGCAGTGCCAACGGGGGCCGAGCATACAATGAGCAGGTCTTC
d_gene: NA; j_gene: TRBJ1-1; abundance: NA; len: 14; v_gene: TRBV6-1; CDR3aa: CAARTGHLNTEAFF; CDR3nt: TGTGCCGCGCGAACCGGACACTTGAACACTGAAGCTTTCTTT
d_gene: NA; j_gene: TRBJ2-7; abundance: many; len: 14; v_gene: TRBV29-1; CDR3aa: CSVSGRLSSSEQYF; CDR3nt: TGCAGCGTATCCGGACGGCTATCGTCTAGCGAGCAGTACTTC
d_gene: TRBD2; j_gene: TRBJ2-4; abundance: few; len: 15; v_gene: TRBV7-3; CDR3aa: CASSFLAGEHGEQYF; CDR3nt: TGTGCCAGCAGTTTTCTAGCGGGGGAGCATGGTGAGCAGTACTTC
d_gene: NA; j_gene: TRBJ2-7; abundance: NA; len: 14; v_gene: TRBV11-2; CDR3aa: CASSSGAPFGEQYF; CDR3nt: TGTGCCAGCAGCTCCGGAGCTCCATTTGGCGAGCAGTACTTC
d_gene: NA; j_gene: TRBJ1-1; abundance: NA; len: 16; v_gene: TRBV9; CDR3aa: CASSAGWGDLNTEAFF; CDR3nt: TGTGCCAGCAGCGCCGGATGGGGGGATTTGAACACTGAAGCTTTCTTT
d_gene: TRBD2; j_gene: TRBJ2-7; abundance: NA; len: 17; v_gene: TRBV20-1; CDR3aa: CSARDRGTSGTSYEQYF; CDR3nt: TGCAGTGCTAGAGATAGGGGGACTAGCGGGACCTCCTACGAGCAGTACTTC
d_gene: TRBD2; j_gene: TRBJ2-3; abundance: few; len: 16; v_gene: TRBV28; CDR3aa: CASSFITAGVEDTQYF; CDR3nt: TGTGCCAGCAGTTTTATCACCGCGGGGGTTGAGGATACGCAGTATTTT
d_gene: NA; j_gene: TRBJ1-1; abundance: NA; len: 13; v_gene: TRBV7-9; CDR3aa: CASSLDPAERAFF; CDR3nt: TGTGCCAGCAGCTTAGATCCTGCCGAGAGGGCTTTCTTT